These T cell receptor beta chains were read from a single sample in a study of graft-versus-host responses after intestinal transplantation. Produced via immunoSEQ multiplex PCR; TCRdb's table is partial and in-frame only. This sample yields some 82,000 clones, of which about nine tenths are seen a single time; about 8% belongs to the top ten. Antigens for these TCRs are unknown. The sequencing used unstimulated CD8+ T cells sorted from spleen or lymph node cells, collected before transplant. The receptor source for this set is a human donor who was the organ donor for an intestinal transplant. Both conserved end residues are part of each CDR3.

TRBJ2-1 TRBV2 15 CASSDRTGGLNEQFF
TRBJ2-7 TRBV7-2 15 CASSYTAGGLYEQYF
TRBJ1-2 TRBV5-1 14 CASSLAEGGDGYTF
TRBJ1-1 TRBV5-4 13 CASRATLNTEAFF
TRBJ1-4 TRBV6-1 14 CASSEWDWGEKLFF
TRBJ2-7 TRBV27 16 CASSTYTDRSPYEQYF
TRBJ1-4 TRBV2 17 CASSERGGRATNEKLFF
TRBJ1-2 TRBV6-5 15 CASSYRVGDVYGYTF
TRBJ2-7 TRBV6-5 12 CASSPLPPEQYF
TRBJ1-4 TRBV7-9 13 CASSLGWNEKLFF
TRBJ1-5 TRBV18 12 CASSLGGQPQHF
TRBJ2-7 TRBV7-9 14 CASSSRDRTYEQYF
TRBJ2-7 TRBV13 13 CASSFGTAYEQYF
TRBJ1-2 TRBV30 13 CASGGVSVYGYTF
TRBJ2-7 TRBV5-1 14 CASSPGQGFYEQYF
TRBJ2-7 TRBV10-2 15 CASSESPGAGYEQYF
TRBJ1-2 TRBV27 12 CASYRVDYGYTF
TRBJ2-3 TRBV5-5 13 CASSQISPDTQYF
TRBJ1-1 TRBV28 16 CASSLGTGQGSFGAFF
TRBJ1-3 TRBV5-1 16 CASSLAPGLLGNTIYF
TRBJ2-3 TRBV15 16 CATSRTLGPPTDTQYF
TRBJ1-1 TRBV2 11 CASGGNTEAFF
TRBJ2-3 TRBV21-1 18 CASTLERGQGVLTDTQYF
TRBJ2-2 TRBV29-1 13 CSVDLRNTGELFF
TRBJ2-7 TRBV6-1 18 CASSESLLGGQGGNEQYF
TRBJ2-7 TRBV5-6 13 CASSQKYRYEQYF
TRBJ2-7 TRBV9 14 CASSVGQANYEQYF
TRBJ2-5 TRBV4-2 16 CASSQGWAGQQETQYF
TRBJ1-2 TRBV5-1 14 CASSLLGGEGGYTF
TRBJ2-7 TRBV5-1 12 CASSWTGGEQYF
TRBJ2-5 TRBV7-9 14 CASSSDYYTLEQYF
TRBJ1-2 TRBV29-1 14 CSVYRDAGPDGYTF
TRBJ2-1 TRBV6-1 15 CASSRSSGGANEQFF
TRBJ1-2 TRBV7-9 16 CASSLDVLAGIYGYTF
TRBJ2-5 TRBV28 15 CASSSAGGPGETQYF
TRBJ1-5 TRBV6-6 16 CASSPEFGGSNQPQHF
TRBJ2-5 TRBV4-1 21 CASSQDSIRSGGRGRKETQYF
TRBJ2-1 TRBV9 14 CASSFGGLDNEQFF
TRBJ2-7 TRBV6-1 12 CATGGLIYEQYF
TRBJ1-2 TRBV6-1 15 CASSEDEGGSYGYTF
TRBJ2-7 TRBV6-5 12 CASSEPGNEQYF
TRBJ1-5 TRBV7-9 14 CASSAGQINQPQHF
TRBJ1-2 TRBV5-8 14 CASSRQNANYGYTF